The next 9 T cell receptor beta chains were all read from a single sample in a study of cytomegalovirus exposure and HLA in healthy donors (dated by TCRdb to about 2017). Receptor amplification or capture employed the immunoSEQ multiplex PCR assay. For the multiplex PCR, a mixture combining 60 forward primers for TCR Vbeta segments and 13 reverse primers for TCR Jbeta segments was used. Drawn from immuneACCESS, this table holds only the in-frame rearrangements with V and J called that TCRdb kept. Clones are partly lost; checked studies trace under half to an unresolved V gene and leave the rest unexplained. The sample table records about 100,000 clones; about 75% of these occur just once. The ten biggest clones cover roughly 7% of the sample. Sequencing was performed on PBMCs. Receptor source: a man aged 40-49 years in good health and CMV-seropositive.

As DNA, the CDR3 is TGTGCCAGTAGTAGGGACAGGGAAATTCCCCAAGTGAGGCAGCCCCAGCATTTT. This codes for CASSRDREIPQVRQPQHF. The chain joins TRBV19 to TRBJ1-5; TRBD1 matches at 9 bases. The germline V gene encodes CDR1 LNHDA and CDR2 SQIVND (reference sequence). This CDR3 contains 18 residues. V shed 4 bases, J shed 7 bases, and the junction held 17 bases outside the gene matches.

The chain has TRBV7-6 and TRBJ2-5; possible D gene TRBD2, 6 bases. Trimming took 1 base from V and 0 from J, leaving 9 bases between them. This CDR3 has 15 amino acids. Germline CDR1 reads SGHVS; CDR2 reads FNYEAQ. The CDR3 nucleotides read TGTGCCAGCAGCTTAGTGGGGACTTACCAAGAGACCCAGTACTTC. Its translation: CASSLVGTYQETQYF.

The rearrangement links TRBV29-1 to TRBJ1-5; no firm D call. CDR3 length equals 12 residues. The V end lost 7 bases, the J end lost 4 bases, and 11 bases lay between the germline ends. CDR1 and CDR2 from the germline V gene are SQVTM and ANQGSEA. The CDR3 bases are TGCAGCGCTAAATATGTTAATCAGCCCCAGCATTTT. This encodes CSAKYVNQPQHF.

This clone has just a few counts. The CDR3 spells CASSQGDWGRETQYF. CDR3 sequence (DNA): TGTGCCAGCAGCCAAGGAGATTGGGGGCGGGAGACCCAGTACTTC. V usage is TRBV4-2 and J usage is TRBJ2-5, with a tentative D call TRBD1 (6 bases). The V gene lost 1 base and the J gene lost 5 bases, with 14 bases spanning the gap. The CDR3 has 15 residues. The V gene's germline CDR1 is LGHNA and CDR2 YNFKEQ.

For the CDR3, the DNA is TGTGCCAGCAGCCTACAGGGGATGAACACTGAAGCTTTCTTT. Translation: CASSLQGMNTEAFF. This chain connects TRBV5-6 to TRBJ1-1; 7 bases are shared with TRBD1. The trim removed 4 bases at V and 0 bases at J, leaving 3 bases unmatched. Germline V lookup: CDR1 SGHDT, CDR2 YYEEEE. The CDR3 has 14 residues.

This chain connects TRBV27 to TRBJ2-1; 11 nucleotides agree with TRBD2. The CDR3 is 15 residues long. J gave up 3 bases and V 5 bases, and 3 bases lay outside the gene matches. CDR1 is MNHEY and CDR2 is SMNVEV in the germline V gene (reference sequence). The CDR3 region is CASSILAGGYNEQFF. Written as DNA, the CDR3 is TGTGCCAGCAGTATCCTAGCGGGAGGCTACAATGAGCAGTTCTTC.

The rearrangement uses TRBV2 and TRBJ2-1, with D possibly matching TRBD2 (6 bases). The CDR3 consists of 16 residues. Germline lookup yields CDR1 SNHLY and CDR2 FYNNEI. V was pared by 5 bases and J by 0 bases, with 14 bases between. The CDR3 is CASSRSGQSSYNEQFF. DNA for the CDR3: TGTGCCAGCAGTAGAAGCGGGCAGAGCTCCTACAATGAGCAGTTCTTC.

This clone was seen only once. The chain employs TRBV27 and TRBJ2-1; perhaps TRBD2 as D (5 bases). Germline loops: CDR1 MNHEY, CDR2 SMNVEV (reference sequence). V was trimmed by 5 bases and J by 5 bases, leaving 13 bases between them. The CDR3 runs to 14 residues. The CDR3: CASSLGSTHNEQFF. CDR3 in DNA: TGTGCCAGCAGTCTAGGGAGCACACACAATGAGCAGTTCTTC.

The chain joins TRBV28 to TRBJ2-5; unclear D gene. The CDR3 loop spans 11 amino acids. Germline V lookup: CDR1 MDHEN, CDR2 SYDVKM. V lost 7 bases and J lost 5, with 8 bases in between. The CDR3 DNA reads as TGTGCCAGCACCCCCGGGGAGACCCAGTACTTC. It is translated as CASTPGETQYF.